The T cell receptor beta chain under discussion was sequenced for a study of cytomegalovirus exposure and HLA in healthy donors. General observations from the study: Reportedly, cytomegalovirus status was diagnosed with high sensitivity and specificity. Rarity held for most TCR sequences, but there were some public TCRs that occurred in many donors. There were a few CMV-associated chains whose specificity for CMV antigens was confirmed in vitro.

V lost 5 bases, J lost 1 base, and 5 bases stayed unmatched. This CDR3 region has 14 residues. Germline assignment: CDR1 GTSNPN and CDR2 SVGIG (reference sequence). Comments on this clone: Its antigen is undetermined.

Using immunoSEQ multiplex PCR, the repertoire was profiled, and TCRdb retains in-frame clones only, with some absent. The sample lists some 160,000 clones, roughly nine tenths occurring once. The chain is built from TRBV30 and TRBJ1-1, with 9 bases identical to TRBD1. The receptor was isolated from a man between 18 and 35 years old in good health and CMV-seronegative. Sequencing input: PBMCs. The CDR3 DNA reads as TGTGCCTGGGGAGGGACAGGGACGAACACTGAAGCTTTCTTT. Protein product: CAWGGTGTNTEAFF. The variable domain in full, with the rest retrieved from reference TRBV30 and TRBJ1-1, is SQTIHQWPATLVQPVGSPLSLECTVEGTSNPNLYWYRQAAGRGLQLLFYSVGIGQISSEVPQNLSASRPQDRQFILSSKKLLLSDSGFYLCAWGGTGTNTEAFFGQGTRLTVV.